This is a list of T cell receptor beta chains from one sample in a study of pediatric ulcerative colitis. Method: immunoSEQ multiplex PCR; TCRdb's copy keeps in-frame clones and lacks some. The repertoire holds 17,000 or so clones, with about three quarters as singletons. Sequences were obtained from gut tissue. The origin of the receptors is a girl between 5 and 17 years old with moderate ulcerative colitis. Each CDR3 is given with its conserved first and last residue. A D gene is named only where the DNA matches it firmly. Only part of the rows carry a size: once, few, many, or a class if the clone is expanded.

d_call,j_call,clone_size,v_call,cdr3_aa,cdr3_nt
NA,TRBJ1-2,NA,TRBV7-9,CASSLIPDTANYGYTF,TGTGCCAGCAGCTTAATACCAGACACAGCTAACTATGGCTACACCTTC
NA,TRBJ1-1,medium-sized,TRBV6-6,CATLDWNTEAFF,TGTGCCACTCTAGACTGGAACACTGAAGCTTTCTTT
NA,TRBJ2-7,NA,TRBV20-1,CSASRGDEQYF,TGCAGTGCGAGCAGGGGCGACGAGCAGTACTTC
NA,TRBJ2-3,few,TRBV12-5,CASGLVSVESDTQYF,TGTGCTAGTGGTTTGGTATCAGTCGAGTCAGATACGCAGTATTTT
TRBD1,TRBJ2-2,NA,TRBV29-1,CSVDLGQANTGELFF,TGCAGCGTTGATCTGGGACAGGCGAACACCGGGGAGCTGTTTTTT
NA,TRBJ1-2,NA,TRBV10-3,CAIGRANYGYTF,TGTGCCATCGGAAGGGCCAACTATGGCTACACCTTC
NA,TRBJ2-7,NA,TRBV27,CASRLSGPNYEQYF,TGTGCCAGCAGGCTTAGCGGACCAAACTACGAGCAGTACTTC
NA,TRBJ1-5,NA,TRBV18,CASSRNSNQPQHF,TGTGCCAGCTCACGCAATAGCAATCAGCCCCAGCATTTT
TRBD1,TRBJ1-1,NA,TRBV5-6,CASSLRTGVNSGNTEAFF,TGTGCCAGCAGCTTACGGACAGGGGTTAACTCGGGGAACACTGAAGCTTTCTTT
TRBD1,TRBJ1-6,once,TRBV18,CASSTLGPGTGGHSPLHF,TGTGCCAGCTCAACTCTCGGCCCCGGGACAGGGGGCCATTCACCCCTCCACTTT
NA,TRBJ2-1,NA,TRBV28,CASSLWGLASKYNEQFF,TGTGCCAGCAGTTTGTGGGGGCTGGCTAGTAAATACAATGAGCAGTTCTTC
TRBD1,TRBJ2-5,NA,TRBV28,CASSRQGQAAETQYF,TGTGCCAGCAGCCGGCAGGGACAGGCTGCGGAGACCCAGTACTTC
TRBD1,TRBJ2-6,NA,TRBV5-1,CASSSPQGSSSGANVLTF,TGCGCCAGCAGCTCCCCACAGGGGTCAAGCTCTGGGGCCAACGTCCTGACTTTC
NA,TRBJ2-5,NA,TRBV5-1,CASSLLPGNSETQYF,TGCGCCAGCAGCTTGTTGCCAGGGAATTCGGAGACCCAGTACTTC
TRBD1,TRBJ1-6,NA,TRBV9,CASSVGAPGQFNSPLHF,TGTGCCAGCAGCGTAGGGGCTCCGGGACAGTTCAATTCACCCCTCCACTTT
NA,TRBJ1-1,few,TRBV29-1,CSASDLGGHTEAFF,TGCAGCGCCAGCGACTTGGGAGGGCACACTGAAGCTTTCTTT
NA,TRBJ2-4,few,TRBV5-1,CASSRDQGPENIQYF,TGCGCCAGCAGCCGAGATCAGGGGCCCGAAAACATTCAGTACTTC
TRBD2,TRBJ2-2,NA,TRBV11-3,CASSLDIGLAGARNGELFF,TGTGCCAGCAGCTTAGATATCGGACTAGCGGGAGCACGGAACGGGGAGCTGTTTTTT
TRBD2,TRBJ2-1,NA,TRBV10-1,CASSEAGSSYNEQFF,TGCGCCAGCAGTGAAGCGGGGAGCTCCTACAATGAGCAGTTCTTC
TRBD1,TRBJ1-1,NA,TRBV5-1,CASSTTGGNSEAFF,TGCGCCAGCAGCACGACAGGGGGAAACTCTGAAGCTTTCTTT
NA,TRBJ1-3,NA,TRBV5-1,CASSLEASGNTIYF,TGCGCCAGCAGCTTGGAGGCCTCTGGAAACACCATATATTTT
NA,TRBJ1-1,NA,TRBV7-3,CASSPSPSPNF,TGTGCCAGCAGCCCTAGCCCTTCCCCCAACTTT
TRBD1,TRBJ1-5,NA,TRBV27,CASSLSGRGHGWGNQPQHF,TGTGCCAGCAGTTTATCGGGCAGGGGGCACGGGTGGGGCAATCAGCCCCAGCATTTT
TRBD1,TRBJ1-2,medium-sized,TRBV6-1,CASSGLTGTGGDGYTF,TGTGCCAGCAGTGGCTTAACTGGGACAGGGGGCGATGGCTACACCTTC
TRBD1,TRBJ2-2,NA,TRBV5-1,CASSFAAAGTGEDGELFF,TGCGCCAGCAGCTTTGCTGCTGCCGGGACAGGGGAAGACGGGGAGCTGTTTTTT
NA,TRBJ2-7,few,TRBV5-1,CASSLGRGPRGEQYF,TGCGCCAGCAGCTTGGGCAGAGGGCCCAGGGGCGAGCAGTACTTC
NA,TRBJ1-6,NA,TRBV27,CASSLDGAVYNSPLHF,TGTGCCAGCAGTTTAGACGGGGCGGTGTATAATTCACCCCTCCACTTT
TRBD1,TRBJ2-2,few,TRBV7-9,CASRGQEDGELFF,TGTGCCAGCAGAGGACAGGAGGACGGGGAGCTGTTTTTT
NA,TRBJ1-3,NA,TRBV5-5,CASSVGGTGNTIYF,TGTGCCAGCAGCGTCGGGGGAACCGGAAACACCATATATTTT
NA,TRBJ2-5,NA,TRBV5-1,CASSWGPQETQYF,TGCGCCAGCAGCTGGGGACCGCAAGAGACCCAGTACTTC
NA,TRBJ1-1,NA,TRBV9,CASSVGHLPHTEAFF,TGTGCCAGCAGCGTAGGTCATCTTCCCCACACTGAAGCTTTCTTT
NA,TRBJ2-7,NA,TRBV2,CASSATYEQYF,TGTGCCAGCAGCGCTACCTACGAGCAGTACTTC
NA,TRBJ2-7,NA,TRBV13,CASSLGGGPGEQYF,TGTGCCAGCAGCTTAGGAGGGGGGCCAGGCGAGCAGTACTTC
TRBD1,TRBJ2-7,NA,TRBV5-1,CASSTDRGRNEQYF,TGCGCCAGCAGCACCGACAGGGGGCGGAACGAGCAGTACTTC
NA,TRBJ1-5,once,TRBV6-6,CASSPGGPGPQHF,TGTGCCAGCAGCCCGGGCGGGCCCGGGCCCCAGCATTTT
TRBD2,TRBJ2-3,once,TRBV10-1,CASSATSGGTDTQYF,TGCGCCAGCAGTGCGACTAGCGGGGGCACAGATACGCAGTATTTT
NA,TRBJ2-7,NA,TRBV5-1,CASSRPGIDSEQYF,TGCGCCAGCAGCCGTCCAGGGATAGATAGCGAGCAGTACTTC
NA,TRBJ1-1,NA,TRBV11-2,CASSPDPSGTEAFF,TGTGCCAGCAGCCCAGATCCTAGTGGAACTGAAGCTTTCTTT
TRBD1,TRBJ1-4,few,TRBV5-3,CARSPLSGGQRLSF,TGTGCCAGAAGCCCACTTTCAGGGGGACAGAGACTTTCATTC
TRBD1,TRBJ1-5,NA,TRBV5-1,CASSPGSGGWNQPQHF,TGCGCCAGCAGCCCCGGCTCAGGGGGCTGGAATCAGCCCCAGCATTTT